The rows below give T cell receptor beta chains drawn from one sample of a study of early T cells in non-severe SARS-CoV-2 infection. TCRdb re-derived calls from the 5' RACE reads in MiXCR, one entry per CDR3 protein. The repertoire holds more than 45,000 distinct CDR3 sequences, around 6% seen once, with approximately 6.3% in the top ten. Sequencing was carried out using whole blood. The receptors derive from an adult who was a healthcare worker with PCR-confirmed SARS-CoV-2 infection or an uninfected control (not recorded which). Both conserved end residues are part of each CDR3. D genes are given only for firm matches. A row's size may be missing; if present it is once, few, many or a size class.

TRBD1 TRBJ1-6 TRBV20-1 many TGCAGTGCTAGCAGGGGGCGGAATTCACCCCTCCACTTT CSASRGRNSPLHF
TRBD2 TRBJ2-7 TRBV7-2 many TGTGCCAGCAGCTCGTCGGGAGGCTCCTACGAGCAGTACTTC CASSSSGGSYEQYF
NA TRBJ1-4 TRBV15 many TGTGCCACCAGCGGCGGGCAAAGGCAGAATGAAAAACTGTTTTTT CATSGGQRQNEKLFF
TRBD1 TRBJ1-2 TRBV4-1 NA TGCGCCAGCAGACAGGGGGAATCTAACTATGGCTACACCTTC CASRQGESNYGYTF
NA TRBJ2-5 TRBV15 many TGTGCCACCAGCAGAGCTGACAAGGAACAAGAGACCCAGTACTTC CATSRADKEQETQYF
TRBD2 TRBJ2-3 TRBV6-4 many TGTGCCAGCAGTCCGGCGACTAGCGGCACAGATACGCAGTATTTT CASSPATSGTDTQYF
NA TRBJ1-1 TRBV20-1 many TGCAGTGCTAGGGAGGTAGTTGCTTTCTTT CSAREVVAFF
NA TRBJ2-5 TRBV6-5 few TGTGCCAGCAAGCTGCGGGGTGGCACCCAGTACTTC CASKLRGGTQYF
TRBD2 TRBJ2-1 TRBV6-1 many TGTGCCACTTTCCCGGGACTACATCACAATGAGCAGTTCTTC CATFPGLHHNEQFF
NA TRBJ2-7 TRBV7-2 few TGTGCCAGCAGCCTACGACGGCCTGGAAGGGGGGACTCCTACGAGCAGTACTTC CASSLRRPGRGDSYEQYF
NA TRBJ1-4 TRBV10-3 many TGTGCCATCAGGGGGGGAGGACAAGAGGAAAAACTGTTTTTT CAIRGGGQEEKLFF
NA TRBJ2-1 TRBV5-4 NA TGTGCCAGCAGCGTCGAACCCTACAATGAGCAGTTCTTC CASSVEPYNEQFF
NA TRBJ2-3 TRBV14 many TGTGCCAGCAGCCAAGGCGGACACCCAAGCACAGATACGCAGTATTTT CASSQGGHPSTDTQYF
TRBD1 TRBJ1-1 TRBV5-1 few TGCGCCAGCAGCTCCGGACAGGGGTTGTGGACTGAAGCTTTCTTT CASSSGQGLWTEAFF
NA TRBJ2-2 TRBV5-1 few TGCGCCAGCAGCTTGGGAGAAACCGGGGAGCTGTTTTTT CASSLGETGELFF
NA TRBJ2-5 TRBV7-6 many TGTGCCAGCTGGCCCGGGGGTCAAGAGACCCAGTACTTC CASWPGGQETQYF
NA TRBJ1-5 TRBV6-5 many TGTGCCAGCAGTTCCACGACAGTCCATCAGCCCCAGCATTTT CASSSTTVHQPQHF
NA TRBJ1-4 TRBV6-6 many TGTGCCAGCCAAGGGGTCAGTGAAAAACTGTTTTTT CASQGVSEKLFF
NA TRBJ2-7 TRBV29-1 many TGCAGCGTTGGAACAGGCGGCTACGAGCAGTACTTC CSVGTGGYEQYF
NA TRBJ1-2 TRBV6-5 many TGTGCCAGCAGTTACTCAGGGGATGGTGGCTACACCTTC CASSYSGDGGYTF
TRBD1 TRBJ1-1 TRBV7-9 NA TGTGCCAGCAGCTCCCCGCCAGGGGGCAGGGGCACTGAAGCTTTCTTT CASSSPPGGRGTEAFF
NA TRBJ1-5 TRBV6-1 many TGTGCCAGCAGTGAACTGAGGGGTTTCAATCAGCCCCAGCATTTT CASSELRGFNQPQHF
NA TRBJ1-1 TRBV20-1 few TGCAGCCCCCTCGCAGACAACACTGAAGCTTTCTTT CSPLADNTEAFF
NA TRBJ2-2 TRBV6-1 NA TGTGCCAGCAGATATGAGACAGCTAACACCGGGGAGCTGTTTTTT CASRYETANTGELFF
TRBD2 TRBJ2-2 TRBV20-1 many TGCAGTGCTCGGACTAGCGGGAGTAACACCGGGGAGCTGTTTTTT CSARTSGSNTGELFF
NA TRBJ1-1 TRBV7-2 few TGTGCCAGCAGCCGGGTGGAGGGGACTGAAGCTTTCTTT CASSRVEGTEAFF
NA TRBJ1-2 TRBV30 few TGTGCCTGGAGTCTGGGAGGTGGGCGGCCGAACTATGGCTACACCTTC CAWSLGGGRPNYGYTF
TRBD2 TRBJ2-1 TRBV5-6 many TGTGCCAGCAGCCGGACTAGCGGAGCCTACAATGAGCAGTTCTTC CASSRTSGAYNEQFF
NA TRBJ1-2 TRBV27 many TGTGCCAGCAGTTTTCGGCCCGGCAGCTTATATGGCTACACCTTC CASSFRPGSLYGYTF
NA TRBJ1-2 TRBV29-1 few TGCAGCGGGGGAGGGGTGACTGGCTACACCTTC CSGGGVTGYTF
NA TRBJ2-2 TRBV4-2 many TGTGCCAGCCTTCCGAACACGGTGAACACCGGGGAGCTGTTTTTT CASLPNTVNTGELFF
NA TRBJ2-3 TRBV9 many TGTGCCAGCAGCGTAGCTGACTTCACAGATACGCAGTATTTT CASSVADFTDTQYF
NA TRBJ1-5 TRBV6-1 many TGTGCCAGCAGTGCCCCGCCCAGGGCGGGCAATCAGCCCCAGCATTTT CASSAPPRAGNQPQHF
TRBD1 TRBJ2-7 TRBV25-1 medium-sized TGTGCCAGCAGTGGCACAGCGGGACAGGGCTACGAGCAGTACTTC CASSGTAGQGYEQYF
TRBD2 TRBJ2-7 TRBV12-3/TRBV12-4 many TGTGCCAGCAGTCTCTCTAGCGGGAGGGCCTCCGAGCAGTACTTC CASSLSSGRASEQYF
TRBD1 TRBJ2-2 TRBV20-1 many TGCAGTGCTACACCGAGGGGGCCGAACACCGGGGAGCTGTTTTTT CSATPRGPNTGELFF
TRBD2 TRBJ2-7 TRBV9 many TGTGCCAGCAGCCCTTTTAGCGGGGGGGCGTACGAGCAGTACTTC CASSPFSGGAYEQYF
TRBD2 TRBJ2-3 TRBV11-2 few TGTGCCAGCAGCTTAACTAGCGGGAACCGAGATACGCAGTATTTT CASSLTSGNRDTQYF
TRBD2 TRBJ2-1 TRBV5-1 NA TGCGCCAGCAGCTTGGGACTAGCGGGGGACAATGAGCAGTTCTTC CASSLGLAGDNEQFF
NA TRBJ2-1 TRBV11-3 many TGTGCCAGCAGCTTCCGAGTGAATGAGCAGTTCTTC CASSFRVNEQFF
NA TRBJ2-7 TRBV6-5 many TGTGCCAGCAGGACCCAGGACGGATGGTCGTCCGAGCAGTACTTC CASRTQDGWSSEQYF
NA TRBJ2-1 TRBV12-5 many TGTGCTAGTGGGGAGGGACCGTATGAGCAGTTCTTC CASGEGPYEQFF